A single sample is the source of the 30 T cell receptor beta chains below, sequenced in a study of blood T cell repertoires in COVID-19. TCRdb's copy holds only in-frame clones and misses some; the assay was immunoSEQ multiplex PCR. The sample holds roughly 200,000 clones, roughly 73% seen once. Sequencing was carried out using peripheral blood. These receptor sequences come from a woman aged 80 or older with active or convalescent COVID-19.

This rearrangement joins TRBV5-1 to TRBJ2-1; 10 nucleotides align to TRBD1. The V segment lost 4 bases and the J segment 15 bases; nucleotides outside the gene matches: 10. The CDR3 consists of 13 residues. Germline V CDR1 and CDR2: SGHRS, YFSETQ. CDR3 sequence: CASSTAGTGARFF. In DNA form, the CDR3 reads TGCGCCAGCAGCACGGCCGGGACAGGGGCTCGGTTCTTC. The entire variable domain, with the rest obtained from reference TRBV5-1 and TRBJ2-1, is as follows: KAGVTQTPRYLIKTRGQQVTLSCSPISGHRSVSWYQQTPGQGLQFLFEYFSETQRNKGNFPGRFSGRQFSNSRSEMNVSTLELGDSALYLCASSTAGTGARFFGPGTRLTVL.

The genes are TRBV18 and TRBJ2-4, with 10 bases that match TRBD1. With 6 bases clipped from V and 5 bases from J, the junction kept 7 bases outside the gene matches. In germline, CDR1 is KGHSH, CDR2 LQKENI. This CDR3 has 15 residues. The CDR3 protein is CASSPRGTGENIQYF. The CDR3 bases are TGTGCCAGCTCCCCCCGGGGGACAGGGGAAAACATTCAGTACTTC. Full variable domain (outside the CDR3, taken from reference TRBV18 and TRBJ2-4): NAGVMQNPRHLVRRRGQEARLRCSPMKGHSHVYWYRQLPEEGLKFMVYLQKENIIDESGMPKERFSAEFPKEGPSILRIQQVVRGDSAAYFCASSPRGTGENIQYFGAGTRLSVL.

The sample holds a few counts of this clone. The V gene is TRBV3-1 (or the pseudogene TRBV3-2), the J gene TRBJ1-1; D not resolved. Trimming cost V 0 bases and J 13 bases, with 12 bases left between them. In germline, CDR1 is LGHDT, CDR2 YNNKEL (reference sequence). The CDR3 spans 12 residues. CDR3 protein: CASSQEVAGHFF. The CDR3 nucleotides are TGTGCCAGCAGCCAAGAGGTGGCGGGCCATTTCTTT.

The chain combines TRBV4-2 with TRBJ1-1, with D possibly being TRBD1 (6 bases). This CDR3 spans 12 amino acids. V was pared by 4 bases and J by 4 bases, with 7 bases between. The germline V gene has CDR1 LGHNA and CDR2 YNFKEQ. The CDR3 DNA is TGTGCCAGCAGCCGAGGGGGCACTGAAGCTTTCTTT. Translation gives CASSRGGTEAFF.

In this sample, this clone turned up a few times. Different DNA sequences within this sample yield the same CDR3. The CDR3 loop is CSARGGDTIYF. As DNA, the CDR3 is TGCAGTGCTAGAGGGGGGGACACCATATATTTT. The chain combines TRBV20-1 with TRBJ1-3; possibly TRBD1 for D (5 bases). The ends were cut back, 1 base at V and 8 bases at J, with 6 bases in the middle. The CDR3 extends over 11 amino acids. Germline V gives CDR1 DFQATT, CDR2 SNEGSKA (reference sequence).

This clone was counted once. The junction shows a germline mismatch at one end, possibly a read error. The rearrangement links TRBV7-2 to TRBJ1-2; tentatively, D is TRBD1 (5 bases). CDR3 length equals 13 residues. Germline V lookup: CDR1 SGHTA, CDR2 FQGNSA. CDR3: CASSLERSGNRAF. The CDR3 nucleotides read TGTGCCAGCAGCTTAGAGCGTTCAGGGAATAGGGCCTTC. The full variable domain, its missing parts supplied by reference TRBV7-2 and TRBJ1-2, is GAGVSQSPSNKVTEKGKDVELRCDPISGHTALYWYRQSLGQGLEFLIYFQGNSAPDKSGLPSDRFSAERTGGSVSTLTIQRTQQEDSAVYLCASSLERSGNRAFGSGTRLTVV.

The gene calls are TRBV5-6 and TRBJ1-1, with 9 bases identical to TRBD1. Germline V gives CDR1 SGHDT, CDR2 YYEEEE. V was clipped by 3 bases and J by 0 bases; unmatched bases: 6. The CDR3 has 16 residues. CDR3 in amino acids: CASSSGQGRMNTEAFF. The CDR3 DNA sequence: TGTGCCAGCAGCTCTGGACAGGGGAGAATGAACACTGAAGCTTTCTTT. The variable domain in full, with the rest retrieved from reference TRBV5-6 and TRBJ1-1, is DAGVTQSPTHLIKTRGQQVTLRCSPKSGHDTVSWYQQALGQGPQFIFQYYEEEERQRGNFPDRFSGHQFPNYSSELNVNALLLGDSALYLCASSSGQGRMNTEAFFGQGTRLTVV.

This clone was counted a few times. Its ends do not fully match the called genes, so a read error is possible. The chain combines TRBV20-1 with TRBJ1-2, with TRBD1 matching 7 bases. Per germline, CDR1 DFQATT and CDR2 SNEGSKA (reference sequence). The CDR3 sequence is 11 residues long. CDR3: CSASPGQRHAF. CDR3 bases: TGCAGTGCTAGCCCGGGACAGAGACATGCCTTC.

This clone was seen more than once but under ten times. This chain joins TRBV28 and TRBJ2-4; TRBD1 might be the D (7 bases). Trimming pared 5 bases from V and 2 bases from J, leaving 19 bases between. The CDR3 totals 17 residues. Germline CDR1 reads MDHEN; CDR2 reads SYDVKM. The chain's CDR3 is CASSIPQGGVTKNIQYF. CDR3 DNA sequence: TGTGCCAGCAGTATCCCGCAGGGGGGTGTGACCAAAAACATTCAGTACTTC. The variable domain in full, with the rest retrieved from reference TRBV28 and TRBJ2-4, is DVKVTQSSRYLVKRTGEKVFLECVQDMDHENMFWYRQDPGLGLRLIYFSYDVKMKEKGDIPEGYSVSREKKERFSLILESASTNQTSMYLCASSIPQGGVTKNIQYFGAGTRLSVL.

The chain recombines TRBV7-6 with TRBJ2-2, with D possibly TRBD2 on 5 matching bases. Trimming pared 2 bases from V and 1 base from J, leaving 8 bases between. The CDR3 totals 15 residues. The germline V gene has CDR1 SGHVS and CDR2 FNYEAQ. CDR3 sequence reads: CASSLTRGNTGELFF. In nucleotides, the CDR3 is TGTGCCAGCAGCTTAACTCGGGGGAACACCGGGGAGCTGTTTTTT.

DNA for the CDR3: TGCAGCGTTGGCAGGAACACTGAAGCTTTCTTT. This encodes CSVGRNTEAFF. The V gene is TRBV29-1, the J gene TRBJ1-1; no reliable D call. Trimming cost V 4 bases and J 1 base, with 4 bases left between them. This CDR3 comprises 11 residues. Germline CDR1 SQVTM, CDR2 ANQGSEA. The complete variable domain, with remaining parts taken from reference TRBV29-1 and TRBJ1-1, reads SAVISQKPSRDICQRGTSLTIQCQVDSQVTMMFWYRQQPGQSLTLIATANQGSEATYESGFVIDKFPISRPNLTFSTLTVSNMSPEDSSIYLCSVGRNTEAFFGQGTRLTVV.

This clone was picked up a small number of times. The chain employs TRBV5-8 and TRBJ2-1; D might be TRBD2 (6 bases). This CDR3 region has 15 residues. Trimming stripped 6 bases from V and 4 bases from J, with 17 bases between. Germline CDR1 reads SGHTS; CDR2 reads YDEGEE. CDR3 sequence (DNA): TGTGCCAGCACCACCGATCAACGGGGGTACAATGAGCAGTTCTTC. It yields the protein CASTTDQRGYNEQFF.

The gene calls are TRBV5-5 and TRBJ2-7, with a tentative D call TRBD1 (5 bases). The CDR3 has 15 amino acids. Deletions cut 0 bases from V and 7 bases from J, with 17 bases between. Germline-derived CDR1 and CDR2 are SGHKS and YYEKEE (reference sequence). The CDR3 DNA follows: TGTGCCAGCAGCTTGGCTCCCCAGGGTAGCAATGAGCAGTACTTC. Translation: CASSLAPQGSNEQYF.

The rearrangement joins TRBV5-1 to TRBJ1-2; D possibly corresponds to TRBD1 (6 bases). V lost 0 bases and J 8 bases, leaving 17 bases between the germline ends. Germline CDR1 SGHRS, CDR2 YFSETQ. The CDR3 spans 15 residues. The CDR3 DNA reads TGCGCCAGCAGCTTGGGGGCCGGGAACAGGGTGGGCTACACCTTC. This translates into CASSLGAGNRVGYTF.

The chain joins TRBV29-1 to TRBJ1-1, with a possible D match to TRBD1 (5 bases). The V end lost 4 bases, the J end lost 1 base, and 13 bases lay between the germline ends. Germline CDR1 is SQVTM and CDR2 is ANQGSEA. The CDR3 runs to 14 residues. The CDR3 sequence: CSVGEGRPNTEAFF. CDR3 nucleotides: TGCAGCGTTGGAGAGGGGCGGCCGAACACTGAAGCTTTCTTT.

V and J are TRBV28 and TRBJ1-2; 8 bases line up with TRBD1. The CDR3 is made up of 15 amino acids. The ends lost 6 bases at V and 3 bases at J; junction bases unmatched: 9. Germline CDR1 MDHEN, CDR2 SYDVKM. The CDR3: CASRTTGAGHYGYTF. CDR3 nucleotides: TGTGCCAGCAGAACGACAGGGGCGGGACACTATGGCTACACCTTC.

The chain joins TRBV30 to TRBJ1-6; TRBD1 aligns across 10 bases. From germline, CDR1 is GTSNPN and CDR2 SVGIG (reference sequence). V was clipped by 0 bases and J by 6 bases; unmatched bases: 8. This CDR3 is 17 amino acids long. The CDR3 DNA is TGTGCCTGGAGTGTACAAAGGACAGGGGGTCCTAATTCACCCCTCCACTTT. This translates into CAWSVQRTGGPNSPLHF.

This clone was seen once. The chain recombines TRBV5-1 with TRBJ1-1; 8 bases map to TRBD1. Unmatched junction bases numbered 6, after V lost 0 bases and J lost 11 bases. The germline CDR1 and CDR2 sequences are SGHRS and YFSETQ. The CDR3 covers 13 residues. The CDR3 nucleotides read TGCGCCAGCAGCTTGGACAGGGGGTCCGGGGCTTTCTTT. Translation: CASSLDRGSGAFF. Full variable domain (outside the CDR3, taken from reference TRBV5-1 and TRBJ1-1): KAGVTQTPRYLIKTRGQQVTLSCSPISGHRSVSWYQQTPGQGLQFLFEYFSETQRNKGNFPGRFSGRQFSNSRSEMNVSTLELGDSALYLCASSLDRGSGAFFGQGTRLTVV.

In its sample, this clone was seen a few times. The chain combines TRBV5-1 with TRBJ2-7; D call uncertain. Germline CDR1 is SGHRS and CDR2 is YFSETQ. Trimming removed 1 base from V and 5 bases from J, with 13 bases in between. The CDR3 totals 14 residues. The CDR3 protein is CASSLLLNPNEQYF. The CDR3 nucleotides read TGCGCCAGCAGCTTGTTATTGAATCCTAACGAGCAGTACTTC.

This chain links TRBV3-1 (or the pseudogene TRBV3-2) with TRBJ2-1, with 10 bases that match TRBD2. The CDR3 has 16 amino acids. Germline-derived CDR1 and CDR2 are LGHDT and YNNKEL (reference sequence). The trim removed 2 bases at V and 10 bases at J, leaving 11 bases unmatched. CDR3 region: CASSQFLAGASVEQFF. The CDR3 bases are TGTGCCAGCAGCCAATTTCTAGCGGGGGCCTCGGTGGAGCAGTTCTTC.

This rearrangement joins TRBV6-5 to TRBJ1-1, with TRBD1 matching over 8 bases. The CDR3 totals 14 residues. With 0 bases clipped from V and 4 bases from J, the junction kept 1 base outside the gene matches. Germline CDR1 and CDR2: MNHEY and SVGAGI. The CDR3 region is CASSYSGTGTEAFF. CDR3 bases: TGTGCCAGCAGTTACTCCGGGACAGGCACTGAAGCTTTCTTT.

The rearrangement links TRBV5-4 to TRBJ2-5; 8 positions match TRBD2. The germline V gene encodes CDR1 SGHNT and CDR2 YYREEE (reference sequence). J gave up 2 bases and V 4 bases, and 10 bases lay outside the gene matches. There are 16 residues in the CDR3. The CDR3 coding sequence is TGTGCCAGCAGCCTCGGGACTAGTTTAGCGCAAGAGACCCAGTACTTC. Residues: CASSLGTSLAQETQYF.

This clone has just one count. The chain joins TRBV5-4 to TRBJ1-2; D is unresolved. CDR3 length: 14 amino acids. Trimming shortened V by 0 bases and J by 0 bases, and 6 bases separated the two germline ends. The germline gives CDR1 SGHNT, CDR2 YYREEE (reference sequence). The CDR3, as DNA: TGTGCCAGCAGCTTGGATTCCTCTAACTATGGCTACACCTTC. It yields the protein CASSLDSSNYGYTF. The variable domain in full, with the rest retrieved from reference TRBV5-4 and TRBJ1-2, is ETGVTQSPTHLIKTRGQQVTLRCSSQSGHNTVSWYQQALGQGPQFIFQYYREEENGRGNFPPRFSGLQFPNYSSELNVNALELDDSALYLCASSLDSSNYGYTFGSGTRLTVV.

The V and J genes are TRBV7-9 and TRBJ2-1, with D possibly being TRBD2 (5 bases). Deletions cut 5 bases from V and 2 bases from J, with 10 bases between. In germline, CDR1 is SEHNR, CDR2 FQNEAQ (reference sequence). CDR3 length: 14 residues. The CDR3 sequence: CASSPLGAYNEQFF. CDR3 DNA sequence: TGTGCCAGCAGCCCACTCGGGGCCTACAATGAGCAGTTCTTC.

This CDR3 is CASSESRGASSYNEQFF. As DNA, the CDR3 is TGCGCCAGCAGTGAGTCTCGGGGGGCGAGCTCCTACAATGAGCAGTTCTTC. The V gene is TRBV10-1, the J gene TRBJ2-1; possibly TRBD2 for D (7 bases). V dropped 0 bases and J dropped 0 bases, with 12 bases sitting between them. CDR3 length equals 17 residues. CDR1 is WNHNN and CDR2 is SYGVQD in the germline V gene (reference sequence).

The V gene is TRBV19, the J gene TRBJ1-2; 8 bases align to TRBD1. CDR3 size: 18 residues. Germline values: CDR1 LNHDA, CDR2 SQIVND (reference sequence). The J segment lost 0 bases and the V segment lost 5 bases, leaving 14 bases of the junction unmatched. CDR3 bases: TGTGCCAGTAGTCCTCGGACAGGGTCGTTCCGGGCTAACTATGGCTACACCTTC. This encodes CASSPRTGSFRANYGYTF.

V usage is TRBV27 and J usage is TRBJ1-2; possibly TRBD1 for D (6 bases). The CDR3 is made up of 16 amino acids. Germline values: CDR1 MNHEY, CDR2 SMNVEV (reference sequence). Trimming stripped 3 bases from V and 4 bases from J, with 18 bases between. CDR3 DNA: TGTGCCAGCAGTTTGTCCCCCCGGACAGAAAGCTATGGCTACACCTTC. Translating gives CASSLSPRTESYGYTF.

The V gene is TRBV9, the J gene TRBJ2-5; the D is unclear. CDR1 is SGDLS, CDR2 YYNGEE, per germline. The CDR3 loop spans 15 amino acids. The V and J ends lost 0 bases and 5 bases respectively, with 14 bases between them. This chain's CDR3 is CASSVEASFPETQYF. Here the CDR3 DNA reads TGTGCCAGCAGCGTAGAAGCGTCCTTTCCGGAGACCCAGTACTTC.

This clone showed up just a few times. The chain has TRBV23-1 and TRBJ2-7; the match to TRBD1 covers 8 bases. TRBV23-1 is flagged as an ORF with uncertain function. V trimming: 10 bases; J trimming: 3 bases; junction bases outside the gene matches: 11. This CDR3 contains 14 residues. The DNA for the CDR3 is TGCGCCACCATAACCGGGACAGGCGACTACGAGCAGTACTTC. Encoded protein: CATITGTGDYEQYF.

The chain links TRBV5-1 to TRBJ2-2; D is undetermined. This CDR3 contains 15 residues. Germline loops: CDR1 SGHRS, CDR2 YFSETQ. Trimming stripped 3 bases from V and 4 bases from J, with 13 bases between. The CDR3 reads CASSSLARPTGELFF. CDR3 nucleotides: TGCGCCAGCAGCTCCCTTGCGAGGCCCACCGGGGAGCTGTTTTTT.